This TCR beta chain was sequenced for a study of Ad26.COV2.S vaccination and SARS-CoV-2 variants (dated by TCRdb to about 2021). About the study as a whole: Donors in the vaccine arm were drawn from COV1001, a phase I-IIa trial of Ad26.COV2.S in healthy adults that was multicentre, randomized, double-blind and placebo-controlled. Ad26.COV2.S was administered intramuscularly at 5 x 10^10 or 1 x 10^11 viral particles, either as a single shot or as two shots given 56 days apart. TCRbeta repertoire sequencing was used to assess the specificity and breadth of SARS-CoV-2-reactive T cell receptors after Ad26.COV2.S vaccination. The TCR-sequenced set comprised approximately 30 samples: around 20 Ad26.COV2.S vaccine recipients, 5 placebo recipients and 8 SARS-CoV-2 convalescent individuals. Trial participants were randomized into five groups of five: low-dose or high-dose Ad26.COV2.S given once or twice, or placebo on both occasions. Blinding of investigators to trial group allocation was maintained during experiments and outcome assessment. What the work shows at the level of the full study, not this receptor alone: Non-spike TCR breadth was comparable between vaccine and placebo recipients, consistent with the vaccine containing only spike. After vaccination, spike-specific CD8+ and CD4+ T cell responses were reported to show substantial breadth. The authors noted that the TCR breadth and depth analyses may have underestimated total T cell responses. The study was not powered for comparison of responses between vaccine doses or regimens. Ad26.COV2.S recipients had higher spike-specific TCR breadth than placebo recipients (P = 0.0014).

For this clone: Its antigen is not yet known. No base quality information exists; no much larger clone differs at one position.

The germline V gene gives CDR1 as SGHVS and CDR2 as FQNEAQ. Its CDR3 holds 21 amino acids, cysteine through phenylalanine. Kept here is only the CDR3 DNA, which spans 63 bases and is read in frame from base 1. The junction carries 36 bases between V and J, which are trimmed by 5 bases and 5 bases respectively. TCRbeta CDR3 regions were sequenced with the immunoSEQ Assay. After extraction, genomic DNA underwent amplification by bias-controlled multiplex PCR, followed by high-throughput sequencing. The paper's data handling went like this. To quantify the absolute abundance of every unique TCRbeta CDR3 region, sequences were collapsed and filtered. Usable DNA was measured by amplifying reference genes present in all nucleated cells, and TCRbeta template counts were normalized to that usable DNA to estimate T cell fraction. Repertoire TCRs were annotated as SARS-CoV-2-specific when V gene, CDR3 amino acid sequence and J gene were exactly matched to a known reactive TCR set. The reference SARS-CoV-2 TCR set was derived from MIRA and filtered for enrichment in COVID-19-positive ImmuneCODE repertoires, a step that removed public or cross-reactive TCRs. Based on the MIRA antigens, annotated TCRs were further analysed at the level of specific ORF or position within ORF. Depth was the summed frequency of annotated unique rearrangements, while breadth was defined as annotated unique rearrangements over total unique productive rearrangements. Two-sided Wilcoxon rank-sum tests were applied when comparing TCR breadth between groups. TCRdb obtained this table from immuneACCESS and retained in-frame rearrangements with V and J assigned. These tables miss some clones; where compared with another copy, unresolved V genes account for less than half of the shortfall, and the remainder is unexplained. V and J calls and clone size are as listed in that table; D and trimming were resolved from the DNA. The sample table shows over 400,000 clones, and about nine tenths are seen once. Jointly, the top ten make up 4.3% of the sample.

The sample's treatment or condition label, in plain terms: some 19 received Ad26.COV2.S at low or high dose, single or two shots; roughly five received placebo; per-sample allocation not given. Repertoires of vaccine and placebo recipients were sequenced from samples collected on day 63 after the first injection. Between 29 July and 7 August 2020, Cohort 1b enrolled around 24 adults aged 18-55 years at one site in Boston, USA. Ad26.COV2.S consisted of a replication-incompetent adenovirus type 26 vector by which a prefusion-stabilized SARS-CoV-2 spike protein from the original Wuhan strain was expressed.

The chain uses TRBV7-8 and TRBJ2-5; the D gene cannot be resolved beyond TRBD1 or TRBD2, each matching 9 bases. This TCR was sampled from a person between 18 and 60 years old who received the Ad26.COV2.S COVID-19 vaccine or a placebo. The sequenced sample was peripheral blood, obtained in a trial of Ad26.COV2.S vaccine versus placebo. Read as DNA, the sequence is TGTGCCAGCAGCCATTCGGTGCGGACAGGGGTTGCGGGAGGGCCCGGGGAGACCCAGTACTTC. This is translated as CASSHSVRTGVAGGPGETQYF.